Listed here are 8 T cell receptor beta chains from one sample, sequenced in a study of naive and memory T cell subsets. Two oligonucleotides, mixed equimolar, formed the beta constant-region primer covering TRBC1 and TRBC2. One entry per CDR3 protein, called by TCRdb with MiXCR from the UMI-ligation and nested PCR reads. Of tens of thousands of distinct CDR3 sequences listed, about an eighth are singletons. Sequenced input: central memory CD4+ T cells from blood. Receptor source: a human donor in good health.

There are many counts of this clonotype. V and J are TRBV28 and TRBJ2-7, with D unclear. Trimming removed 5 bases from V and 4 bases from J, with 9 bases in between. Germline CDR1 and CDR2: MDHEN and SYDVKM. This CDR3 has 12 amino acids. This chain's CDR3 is CASSEYGYEQYF. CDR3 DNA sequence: TGTGCCAGCAGTGAGTATGGGTACGAGCAGTACTTC.

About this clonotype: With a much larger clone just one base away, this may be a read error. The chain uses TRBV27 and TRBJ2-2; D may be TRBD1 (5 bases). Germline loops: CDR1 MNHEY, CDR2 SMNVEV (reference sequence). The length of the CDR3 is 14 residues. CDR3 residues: CVSSSYRSTGELFF. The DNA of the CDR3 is TGTGTCAGCAGTTCCTACAGGTCCACCGGGGAGCTGTTTTTT.

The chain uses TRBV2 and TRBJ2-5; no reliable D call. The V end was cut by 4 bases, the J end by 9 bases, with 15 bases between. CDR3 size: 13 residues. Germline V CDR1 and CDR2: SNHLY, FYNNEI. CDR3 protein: CASSVGGRAAQYF. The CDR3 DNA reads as TGTGCCAGCAGTGTCGGCGGTCGGGCGGCCCAGTACTTC.

DNA for the CDR3: TGCAGCGTTGGGAAGAACACCGGGGAGCTGTTTTTT. Translation: CSVGKNTGELFF. This chain connects TRBV29-1 to TRBJ2-2; D unresolved. V was cut by 4 bases and J by 1 base, with 4 bases left in between. The CDR3 has 12 amino acids. The germline gives CDR1 SQVTM, CDR2 ANQGSEA.

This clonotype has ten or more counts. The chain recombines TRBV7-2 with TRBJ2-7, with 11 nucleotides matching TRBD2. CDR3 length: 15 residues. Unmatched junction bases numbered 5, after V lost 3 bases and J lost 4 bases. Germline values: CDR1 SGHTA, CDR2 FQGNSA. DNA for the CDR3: TGTGCCAGCAGCTTCACTAGCGGGAGAGGATACGAGCAGTACTTC. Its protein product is CASSFTSGRGYEQYF.

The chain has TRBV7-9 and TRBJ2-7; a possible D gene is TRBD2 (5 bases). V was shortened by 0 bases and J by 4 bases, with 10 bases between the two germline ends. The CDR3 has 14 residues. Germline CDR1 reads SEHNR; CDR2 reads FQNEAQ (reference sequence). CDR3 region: CASSLAGALYEQYF. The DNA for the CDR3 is TGTGCCAGCAGCTTAGCGGGAGCTTTGTACGAGCAGTACTTC.

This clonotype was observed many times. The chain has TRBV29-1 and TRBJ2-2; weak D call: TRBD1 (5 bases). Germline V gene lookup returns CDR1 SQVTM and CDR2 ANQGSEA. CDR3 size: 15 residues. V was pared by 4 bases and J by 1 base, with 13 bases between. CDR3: CSVVSGHKNTGELFF. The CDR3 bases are TGCAGCGTTGTTTCTGGACATAAGAACACCGGGGAGCTGTTTTTT.

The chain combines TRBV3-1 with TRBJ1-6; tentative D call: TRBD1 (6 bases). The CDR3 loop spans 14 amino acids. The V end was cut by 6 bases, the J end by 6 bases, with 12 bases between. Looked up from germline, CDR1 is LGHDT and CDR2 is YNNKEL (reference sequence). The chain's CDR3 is CASSPQGINSPLHF. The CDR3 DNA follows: TGTGCCAGCAGTCCACAGGGAATTAATTCACCCCTCCACTTT.